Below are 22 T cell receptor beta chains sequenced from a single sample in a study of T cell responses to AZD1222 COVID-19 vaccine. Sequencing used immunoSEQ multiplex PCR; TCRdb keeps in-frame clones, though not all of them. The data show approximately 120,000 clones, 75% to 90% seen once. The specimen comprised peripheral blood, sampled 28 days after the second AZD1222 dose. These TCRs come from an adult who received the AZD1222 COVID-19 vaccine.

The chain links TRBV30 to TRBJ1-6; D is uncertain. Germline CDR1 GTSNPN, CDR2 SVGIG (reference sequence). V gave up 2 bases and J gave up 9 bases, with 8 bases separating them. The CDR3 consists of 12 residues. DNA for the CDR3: TGTGCCTGGAGTAATATTGGTTCACCCCTCCACTTT. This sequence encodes CAWSNIGSPLHF.

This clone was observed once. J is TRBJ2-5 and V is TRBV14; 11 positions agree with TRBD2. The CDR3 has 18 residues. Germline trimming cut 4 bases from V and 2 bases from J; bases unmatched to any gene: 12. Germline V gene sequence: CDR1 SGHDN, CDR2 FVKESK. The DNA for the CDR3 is TGTGCCAGCAGCCTTCAACTAGCGGGGGCCGGACGACAAGAGACCCAGTACTTC. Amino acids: CASSLQLAGAGRQETQYF.

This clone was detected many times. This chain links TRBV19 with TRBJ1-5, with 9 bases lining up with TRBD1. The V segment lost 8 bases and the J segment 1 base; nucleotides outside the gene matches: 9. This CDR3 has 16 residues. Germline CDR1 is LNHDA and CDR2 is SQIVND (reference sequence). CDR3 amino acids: CASADRGSYSNQPQHF. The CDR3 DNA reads TGTGCCAGTGCGGACAGGGGCTCATACAGCAATCAGCCCCAGCATTTT.

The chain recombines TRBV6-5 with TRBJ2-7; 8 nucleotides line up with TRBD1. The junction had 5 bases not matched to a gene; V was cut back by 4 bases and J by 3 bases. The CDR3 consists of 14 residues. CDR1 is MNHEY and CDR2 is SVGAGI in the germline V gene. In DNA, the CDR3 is TGTGCCAGCAGTTCCGGGACAGGTAACTACGAGCAGTACTTC. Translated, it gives CASSSGTGNYEQYF.

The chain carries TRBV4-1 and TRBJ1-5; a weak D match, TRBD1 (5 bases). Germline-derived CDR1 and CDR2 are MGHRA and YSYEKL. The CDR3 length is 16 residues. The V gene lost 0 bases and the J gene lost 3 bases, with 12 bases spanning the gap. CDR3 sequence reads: CASSQDQQEINQPQHF. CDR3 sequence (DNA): TGCGCCAGCAGCCAAGATCAACAGGAGATCAATCAGCCCCAGCATTTT.

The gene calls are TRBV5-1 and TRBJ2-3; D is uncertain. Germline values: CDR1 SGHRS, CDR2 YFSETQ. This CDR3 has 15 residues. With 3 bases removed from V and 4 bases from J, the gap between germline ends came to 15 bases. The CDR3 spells CASSSTFGVADTQYF. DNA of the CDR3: TGCGCCAGCAGCTCCACCTTTGGGGTCGCAGATACGCAGTATTTT.

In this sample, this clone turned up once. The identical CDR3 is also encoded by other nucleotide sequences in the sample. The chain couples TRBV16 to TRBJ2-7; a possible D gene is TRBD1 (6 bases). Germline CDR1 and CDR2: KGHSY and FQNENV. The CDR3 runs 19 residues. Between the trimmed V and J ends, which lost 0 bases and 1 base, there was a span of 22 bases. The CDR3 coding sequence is TGTGCCAGCAGCCAATCGGTTCGATTGGGGACACCCTCTTCCTACGAGCAGTACTTC. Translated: CASSQSVRLGTPSSYEQYF.

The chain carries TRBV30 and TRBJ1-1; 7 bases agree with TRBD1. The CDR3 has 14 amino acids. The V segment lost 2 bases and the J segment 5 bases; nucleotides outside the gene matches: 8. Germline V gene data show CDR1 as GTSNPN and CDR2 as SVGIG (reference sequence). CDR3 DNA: TGTGCCTGGAGTTATCAGGGGGGGCGGACTGAAGCTTTCTTT. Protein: CAWSYQGGRTEAFF. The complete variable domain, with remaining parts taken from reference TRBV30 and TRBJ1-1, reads SQTIHQWPATLVQPVGSPLSLECTVEGTSNPNLYWYRQAAGRGLQLLFYSVGIGQISSEVPQNLSASRPQDRQFILSSKKLLLSDSGFYLCAWSYQGGRTEAFFGQGTRLTVV.

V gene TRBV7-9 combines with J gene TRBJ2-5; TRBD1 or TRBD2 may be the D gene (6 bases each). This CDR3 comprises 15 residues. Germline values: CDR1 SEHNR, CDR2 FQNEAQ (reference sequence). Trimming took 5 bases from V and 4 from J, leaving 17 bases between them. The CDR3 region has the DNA TGTGCCAGCAGCCCTCAGGGGCGGGGTGGAGAGACCCAGTACTTC. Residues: CASSPQGRGGETQYF.

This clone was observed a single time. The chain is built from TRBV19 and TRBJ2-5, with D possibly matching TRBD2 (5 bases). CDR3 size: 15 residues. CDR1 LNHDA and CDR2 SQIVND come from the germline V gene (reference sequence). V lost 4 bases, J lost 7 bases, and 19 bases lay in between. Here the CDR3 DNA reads TGTGCCAGTAGTAACGGACCAACCAGCGGTGGGACCCAGTACTTC. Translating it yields CASSNGPTSGGTQYF. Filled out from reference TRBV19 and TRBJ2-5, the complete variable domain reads DGGITQSPKYLFRKEGQNVTLSCEQNLNHDAMYWYRQDPGQGLRLIYYSQIVNDFQKGDIAEGYSVSREKKESFPLTVTSAQKNPTAFYLCASSNGPTSGGTQYFGPGTRLLVL.

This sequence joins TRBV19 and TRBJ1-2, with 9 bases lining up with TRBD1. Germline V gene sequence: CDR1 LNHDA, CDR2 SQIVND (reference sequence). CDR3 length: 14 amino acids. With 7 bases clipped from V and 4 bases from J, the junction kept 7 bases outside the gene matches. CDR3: CASTPSGQGYGYTF. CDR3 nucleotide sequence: TGTGCCAGTACCCCATCGGGACAGGGCTATGGCTACACCTTC.

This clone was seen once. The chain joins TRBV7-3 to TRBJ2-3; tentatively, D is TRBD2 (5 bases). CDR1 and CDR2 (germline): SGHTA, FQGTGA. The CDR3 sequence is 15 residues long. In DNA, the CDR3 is TGTGTAGGGCGGGCTAGCAAGCACCACACAGATACGCAGTATTTT. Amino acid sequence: CVGRASKHHTDTQYF.

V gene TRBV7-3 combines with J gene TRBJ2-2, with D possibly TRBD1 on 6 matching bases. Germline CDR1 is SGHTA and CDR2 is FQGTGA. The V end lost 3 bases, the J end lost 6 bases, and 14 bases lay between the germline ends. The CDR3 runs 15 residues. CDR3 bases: TGTGCCAGCAGCTTGGAGACAGGTTCCTCCGGGGAGCTGTTTTTT. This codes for CASSLETGSSGELFF.

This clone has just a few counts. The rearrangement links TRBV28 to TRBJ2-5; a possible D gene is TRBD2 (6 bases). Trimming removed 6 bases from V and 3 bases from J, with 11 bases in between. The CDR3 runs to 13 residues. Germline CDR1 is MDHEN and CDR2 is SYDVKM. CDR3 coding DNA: TGTGCCAGCAGCCCCCCGGGGGAAGAGACCCAGTACTTC. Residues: CASSPPGEETQYF.

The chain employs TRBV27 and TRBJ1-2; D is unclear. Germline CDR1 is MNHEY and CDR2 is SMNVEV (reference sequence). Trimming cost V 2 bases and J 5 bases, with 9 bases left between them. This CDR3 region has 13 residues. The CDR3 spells CASSLTNEYGYTF. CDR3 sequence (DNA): TGTGCCAGCAGTTTAACTAACGAGTATGGCTACACCTTC.

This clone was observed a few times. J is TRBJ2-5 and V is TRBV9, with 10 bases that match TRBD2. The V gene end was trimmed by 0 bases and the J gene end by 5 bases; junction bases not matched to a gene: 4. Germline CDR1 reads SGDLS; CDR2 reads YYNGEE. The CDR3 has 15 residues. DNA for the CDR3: TGTGCCAGCAGCGTAGGTGGTAGCGGGGGGGAGACCCAGTACTTC. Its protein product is CASSVGGSGGETQYF. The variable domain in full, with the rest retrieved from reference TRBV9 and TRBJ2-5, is DSGVTQTPKHLITATGQRVTLRCSPRSGDLSVYWYQQSLDQGLQFLIQYYNGEERAKGNILERFSAQQFPDLHSELNLSSLELGDSALYFCASSVGGSGGETQYFGPGTRLLVL.

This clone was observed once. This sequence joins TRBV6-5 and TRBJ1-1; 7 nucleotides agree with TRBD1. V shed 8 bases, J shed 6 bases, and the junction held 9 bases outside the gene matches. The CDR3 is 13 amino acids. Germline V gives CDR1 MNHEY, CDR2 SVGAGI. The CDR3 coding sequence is TGTGCCAGCGGCGGGACAGTCGGTTCTGAAGCTTTCTTT. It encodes CASGGTVGSEAFF.

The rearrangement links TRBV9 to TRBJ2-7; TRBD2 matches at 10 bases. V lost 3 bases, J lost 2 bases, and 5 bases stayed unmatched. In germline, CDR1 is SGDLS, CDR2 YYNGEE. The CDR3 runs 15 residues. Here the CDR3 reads CASSAIAGGTYEQYF. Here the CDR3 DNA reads TGTGCCAGCAGCGCCATAGCGGGGGGTACCTACGAGCAGTACTTC.

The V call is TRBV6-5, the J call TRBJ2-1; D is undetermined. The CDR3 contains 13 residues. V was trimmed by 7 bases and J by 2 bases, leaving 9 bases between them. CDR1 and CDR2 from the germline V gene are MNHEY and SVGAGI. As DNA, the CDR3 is TGTGCCAGCAACGTCTTAACCTACAATGAGCAGTTCTTC. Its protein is CASNVLTYNEQFF.

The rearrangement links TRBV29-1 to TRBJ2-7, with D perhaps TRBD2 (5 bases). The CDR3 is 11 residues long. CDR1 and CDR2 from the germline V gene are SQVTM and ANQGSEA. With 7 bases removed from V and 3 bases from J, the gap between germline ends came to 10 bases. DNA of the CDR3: TGCAGCGCTCGGGAAGACTACGAGCAGTACTTC. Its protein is CSAREDYEQYF.

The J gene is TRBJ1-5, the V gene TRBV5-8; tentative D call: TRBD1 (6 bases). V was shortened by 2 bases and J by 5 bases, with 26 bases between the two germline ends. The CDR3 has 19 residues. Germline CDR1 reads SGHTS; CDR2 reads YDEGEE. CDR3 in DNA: TGTGCCAGCAGCTTAGAGTTGATGACAGGCACCGCTGGGGATCAGCCCCAGCATTTT. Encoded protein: CASSLELMTGTAGDQPQHF.

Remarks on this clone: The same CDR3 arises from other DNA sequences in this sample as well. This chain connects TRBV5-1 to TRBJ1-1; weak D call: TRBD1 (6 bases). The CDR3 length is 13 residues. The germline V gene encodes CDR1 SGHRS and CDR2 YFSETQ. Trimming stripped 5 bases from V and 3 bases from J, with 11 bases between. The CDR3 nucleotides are TGCGCCAGCAGTAGAAACAGGGACACTGAAGCTTTCTTT. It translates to CASSRNRDTEAFF.